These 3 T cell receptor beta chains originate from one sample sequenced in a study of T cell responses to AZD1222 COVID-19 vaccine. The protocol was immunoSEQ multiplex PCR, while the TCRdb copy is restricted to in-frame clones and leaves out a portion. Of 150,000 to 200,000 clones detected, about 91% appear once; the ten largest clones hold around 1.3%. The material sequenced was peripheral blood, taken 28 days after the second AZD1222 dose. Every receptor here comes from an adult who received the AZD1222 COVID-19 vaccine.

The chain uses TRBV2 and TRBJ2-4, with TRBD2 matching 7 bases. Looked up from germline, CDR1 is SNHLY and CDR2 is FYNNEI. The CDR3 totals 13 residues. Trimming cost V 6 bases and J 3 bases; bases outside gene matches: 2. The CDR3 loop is CASRRDYKNIQYF. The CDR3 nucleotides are TGTGCCAGCAGGCGGGACTACAAAAACATTCAGTACTTC.

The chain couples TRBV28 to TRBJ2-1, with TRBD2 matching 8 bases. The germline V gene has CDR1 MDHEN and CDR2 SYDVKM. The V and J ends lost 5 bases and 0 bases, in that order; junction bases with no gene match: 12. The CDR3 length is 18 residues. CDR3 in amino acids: CASSTHVALAGSYNEQFF. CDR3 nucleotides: TGTGCCAGCAGTACGCACGTAGCCCTAGCGGGCTCCTACAATGAGCAGTTCTTC.

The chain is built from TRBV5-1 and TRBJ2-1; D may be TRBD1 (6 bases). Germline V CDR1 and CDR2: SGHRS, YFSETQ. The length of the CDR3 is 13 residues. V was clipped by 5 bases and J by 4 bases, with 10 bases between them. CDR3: CASRGATYNEQFF. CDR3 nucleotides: TGCGCCAGCAGGGGGGCCACTTACAATGAGCAGTTCTTC.